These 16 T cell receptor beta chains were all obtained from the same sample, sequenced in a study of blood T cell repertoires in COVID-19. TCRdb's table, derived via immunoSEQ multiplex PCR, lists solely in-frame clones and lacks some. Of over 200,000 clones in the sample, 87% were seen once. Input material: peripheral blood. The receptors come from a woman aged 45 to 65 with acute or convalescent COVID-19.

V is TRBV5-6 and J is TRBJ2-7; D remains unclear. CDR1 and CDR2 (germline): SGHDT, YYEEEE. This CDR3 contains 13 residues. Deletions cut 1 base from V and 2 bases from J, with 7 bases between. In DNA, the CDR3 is TGTGCCAGCAGCTTGCTAGGCCCCTACGAGCAGTACTTC. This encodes CASSLLGPYEQYF.

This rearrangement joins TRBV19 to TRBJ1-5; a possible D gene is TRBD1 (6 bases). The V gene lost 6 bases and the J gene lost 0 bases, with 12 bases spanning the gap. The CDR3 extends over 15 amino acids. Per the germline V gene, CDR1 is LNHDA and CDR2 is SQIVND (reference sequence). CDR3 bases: TGTGCCAGTAGCAGGACAGAAGATAGCAATCAGCCCCAGCATTTT. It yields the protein CASSRTEDSNQPQHF.

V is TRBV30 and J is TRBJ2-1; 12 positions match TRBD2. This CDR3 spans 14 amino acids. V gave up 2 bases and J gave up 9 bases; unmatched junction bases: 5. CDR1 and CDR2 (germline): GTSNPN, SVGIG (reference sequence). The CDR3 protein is CAWSRLAGAFEQFF. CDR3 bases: TGTGCCTGGAGTAGACTAGCGGGAGCGTTTGAGCAGTTCTTC.

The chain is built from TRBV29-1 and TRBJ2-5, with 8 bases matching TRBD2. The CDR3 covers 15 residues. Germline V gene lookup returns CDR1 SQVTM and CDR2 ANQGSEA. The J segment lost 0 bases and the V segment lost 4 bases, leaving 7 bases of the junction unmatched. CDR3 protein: CSVAGGGAYQETQYF. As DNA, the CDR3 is TGCAGCGTTGCCGGGGGGGGCGCATACCAAGAGACCCAGTACTTC. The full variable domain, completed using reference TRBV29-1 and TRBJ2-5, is SAVISQKPSRDICQRGTSLTIQCQVDSQVTMMFWYRQQPGQSLTLIATANQGSEATYESGFVIDKFPISRPNLTFSTLTVSNMSPEDSSIYLCSVAGGGAYQETQYFGPGTRLLVL.

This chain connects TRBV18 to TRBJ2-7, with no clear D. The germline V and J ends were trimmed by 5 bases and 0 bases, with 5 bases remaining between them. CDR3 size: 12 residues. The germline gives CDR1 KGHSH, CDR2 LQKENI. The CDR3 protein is CASSTSSYEQYF. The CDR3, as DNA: TGTGCCAGCTCAACCAGCTCCTACGAGCAGTACTTC.

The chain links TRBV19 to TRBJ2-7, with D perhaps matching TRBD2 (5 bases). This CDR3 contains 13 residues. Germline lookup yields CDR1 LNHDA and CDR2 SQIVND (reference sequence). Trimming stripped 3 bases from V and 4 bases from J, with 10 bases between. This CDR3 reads CASSIGELYEQYF. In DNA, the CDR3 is TGTGCCAGTAGTATCGGGGAACTATACGAGCAGTACTTC.

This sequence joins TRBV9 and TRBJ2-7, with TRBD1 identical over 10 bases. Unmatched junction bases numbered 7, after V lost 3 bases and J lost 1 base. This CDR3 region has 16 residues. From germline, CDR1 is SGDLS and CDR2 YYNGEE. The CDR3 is CASSDSRDRGSYEQYF. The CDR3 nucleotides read TGTGCCAGCAGCGACTCCCGGGACAGGGGATCCTACGAGCAGTACTTC.

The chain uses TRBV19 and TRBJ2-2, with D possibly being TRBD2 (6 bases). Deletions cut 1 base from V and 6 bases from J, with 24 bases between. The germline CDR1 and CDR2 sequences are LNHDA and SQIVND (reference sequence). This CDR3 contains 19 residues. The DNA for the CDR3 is TGTGCCAGTAGTATAGTGCCAGGCAGGGAGGAATTTCGCGCCGGGGAGCTGTTTTTT. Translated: CASSIVPGREEFRAGELFF.

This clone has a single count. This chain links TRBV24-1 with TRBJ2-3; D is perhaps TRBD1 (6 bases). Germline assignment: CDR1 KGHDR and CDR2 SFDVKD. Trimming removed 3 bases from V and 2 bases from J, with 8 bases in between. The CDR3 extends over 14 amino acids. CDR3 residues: CATSDTGPTDTQYF. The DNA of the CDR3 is TGTGCCACCAGTGATACAGGGCCCACAGATACGCAGTATTTT.

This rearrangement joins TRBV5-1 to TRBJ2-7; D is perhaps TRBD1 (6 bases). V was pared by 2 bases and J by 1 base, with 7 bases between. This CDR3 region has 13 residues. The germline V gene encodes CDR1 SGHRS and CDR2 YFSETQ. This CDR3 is CASSFQGSYEQYF. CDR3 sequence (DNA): TGCGCCAGCAGCTTTCAGGGGTCCTACGAGCAGTACTTC.

The CDR3 DNA follows: TGCGCCAGCAGCCAAGATCACCCAACTAGCGGGAGGCCCGGGGAGCTGTTTTTT. Its protein is CASSQDHPTSGRPGELFF. The chain is built from TRBV4-3 and TRBJ2-2, with 12 bases lining up with TRBD2. V trimming: 0 bases; J trimming: 6 bases; junction bases outside the gene matches: 8. The CDR3 is made up of 18 amino acids. Germline V gene sequence: CDR1 LGHNA, CDR2 YSLEER.

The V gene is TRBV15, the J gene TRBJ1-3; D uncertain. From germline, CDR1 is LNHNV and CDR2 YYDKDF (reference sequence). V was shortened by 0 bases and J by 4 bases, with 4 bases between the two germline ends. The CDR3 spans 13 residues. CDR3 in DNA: TGTGCCACCAGCAGAGATATGGGAAACACCATATATTTT. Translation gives CATSRDMGNTIYF.

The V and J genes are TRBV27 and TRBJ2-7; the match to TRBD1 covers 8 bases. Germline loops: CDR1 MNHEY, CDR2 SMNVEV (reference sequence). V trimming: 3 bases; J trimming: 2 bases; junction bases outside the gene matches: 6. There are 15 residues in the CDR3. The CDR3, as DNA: TGTGCCAGCAGTTTGGATGCAGGGGGCGCCTACGAGCAGTACTTC. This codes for CASSLDAGGAYEQYF.

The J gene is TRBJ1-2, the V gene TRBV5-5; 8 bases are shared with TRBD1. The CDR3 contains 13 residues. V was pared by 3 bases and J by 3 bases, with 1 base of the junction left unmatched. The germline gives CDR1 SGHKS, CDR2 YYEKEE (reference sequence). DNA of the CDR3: TGTGCCAGCAGCTCACAGGGGGACTATGGCTACACCTTC. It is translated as CASSSQGDYGYTF.

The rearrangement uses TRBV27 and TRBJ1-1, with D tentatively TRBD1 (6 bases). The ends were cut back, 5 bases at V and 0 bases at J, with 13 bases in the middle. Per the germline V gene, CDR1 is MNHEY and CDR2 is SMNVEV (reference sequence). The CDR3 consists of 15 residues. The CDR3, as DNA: TGTGCCAGCAGTGCATCCACAGGGCTGAACACTGAAGCTTTCTTT. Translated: CASSASTGLNTEAFF.

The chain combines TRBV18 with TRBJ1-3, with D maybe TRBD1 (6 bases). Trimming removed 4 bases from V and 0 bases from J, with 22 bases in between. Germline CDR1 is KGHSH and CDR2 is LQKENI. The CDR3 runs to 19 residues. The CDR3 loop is CASSQNPVQGRGSGNTIYF. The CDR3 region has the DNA TGTGCCAGCTCACAAAACCCCGTACAGGGAAGGGGCTCTGGAAACACCATATATTTT.